Listed below are T cell receptor beta chains from one sample, sequenced in a study of T cells after yellow fever vaccination. From the 5' RACE reads, TCRdb called clonotypes with MiXCR, one entry per CDR3 protein. Counted here are a few hundred thousand distinct CDR3 sequences, 17% occurring once; the ten biggest clones make up around a sixth. Here the sequenced sample was PBMCs, taken less than 6 days after the first yellow fever vaccination. The source is a young man who received the YFV17D yellow fever vaccine. Both conserved end residues are part of each CDR3. Fields, in order: V gene, CDR3 length, J gene, CDR3 protein.

v_call: TRBV7-8; cdr3_length: 15; j_call: TRBJ1-1; cdr3_aa: CASSPRQGFLTEAFF
v_call: TRBV10-3; cdr3_length: 14; j_call: TRBJ2-3; cdr3_aa: CATSGGAVRDTQYF
v_call: TRBV12-3/TRBV12-4; cdr3_length: 12; j_call: TRBJ1-1; cdr3_aa: CASTSHVTEAFF
v_call: TRBV6-2/TRBV6-3; cdr3_length: 13; j_call: TRBJ1-2; cdr3_aa: CATTGVTNYGYTF
v_call: TRBV3-1; cdr3_length: 15; j_call: TRBJ2-5; cdr3_aa: CASSQNLGTPGTQYF
v_call: TRBV5-4; cdr3_length: 14; j_call: TRBJ1-6; cdr3_aa: CASSRTGEQSPLHF
v_call: TRBV12-3/TRBV12-4; cdr3_length: 11; j_call: TRBJ1-1; cdr3_aa: CASQTFTEAFF
v_call: TRBV6-4; cdr3_length: 13; j_call: TRBJ2-5; cdr3_aa: CASSEDRGYPQYF
v_call: TRBV20-1; cdr3_length: 14; j_call: TRBJ1-1; cdr3_aa: CSAGRLWENTEAFF
v_call: TRBV29-1; cdr3_length: 12; j_call: TRBJ1-3; cdr3_aa: CSVRNSGNTIYF
v_call: TRBV7-2; cdr3_length: 14; j_call: TRBJ2-7; cdr3_aa: CASRVGGGDYEQYF
v_call: TRBV12-3/TRBV12-4; cdr3_length: 14; j_call: TRBJ2-1; cdr3_aa: CASSPPPGQGEQFF
v_call: TRBV7-9; cdr3_length: 16; j_call: TRBJ2-1; cdr3_aa: CASSRRDGGPYNEQFF
v_call: TRBV9; cdr3_length: 16; j_call: TRBJ1-6; cdr3_aa: CASSDSGTGVNSPLHF
v_call: TRBV6-2/TRBV6-3; cdr3_length: 16; j_call: TRBJ2-7; cdr3_aa: CASSDVGTGNSYEQYF
v_call: TRBV6-1; cdr3_length: 16; j_call: TRBJ2-1; cdr3_aa: CASSDPGQGSYNEQFF
v_call: TRBV28; cdr3_length: 14; j_call: TRBJ1-3; cdr3_aa: CATHRQAYGNTIYF
v_call: TRBV19; cdr3_length: 14; j_call: TRBJ1-3; cdr3_aa: CASSIEGSGNTIYF
v_call: TRBV7-9; cdr3_length: 16; j_call: TRBJ2-1; cdr3_aa: CASSVIRGAVGDEQFF
v_call: TRBV7-9; cdr3_length: 15; j_call: TRBJ2-7; cdr3_aa: CASSLAWTGLAEQYF
v_call: TRBV19; cdr3_length: 14; j_call: TRBJ1-6; cdr3_aa: CASSSPGQRSPLHF
v_call: TRBV29-1; cdr3_length: 14; j_call: TRBJ2-3; cdr3_aa: CSVVFSGGGDTQYF
v_call: TRBV20-1; cdr3_length: 11; j_call: TRBJ2-7; cdr3_aa: CSAGGTYEQYF
v_call: TRBV5-1; cdr3_length: 14; j_call: TRBJ2-1; cdr3_aa: CASSLLAPYNEQFF